Sequencing of this TCR beta chain was carried out in a study of blood T cell repertoires in COVID-19. As for the study in general: Acute and convalescent COVID-19 samples came from the United States, Italy and Spain.

Original handling: Reference gene primer amplification gave estimated nucleated cell counts. Assay used: immunoSEQ multiplex PCR; TCRdb lists only in-frame clones, some missing. D and trimming come from the DNA, and the V and J calls and clone size come from that table. The table has about 240,000 clones, around 90% seen once; the top ten hold 6% to 9%. The CDR3 has 14 residues. After removal of 4 bases from V and 3 bases from J, the junction contained 2 bases not matched to a gene. CDR1 and CDR2 (germline): LGHDT, YNNKEL (reference sequence). This clonotype was sampled from a man aged 60 to 75 who had recovered from COVID-19. Sequencing input: peripheral blood. The chain has TRBV3-1 (or the pseudogene TRBV3-2) and TRBJ1-3; 8 nucleotides line up with TRBD1. CDR3 DNA: TGTGCCAGCAGCCCTGGGACAGGTGGAAACACCATATATTTT. This codes for CASSPGTGGNTIYF.